This record covers a single T cell receptor beta chain. Original handling: Quantification of nucleated cells was approximated via reference gene primer amplification. The table came from immunoSEQ multiplex PCR; TCRdb's copy has only in-frame clones and leaves some out. V, J and clone size are taken as reported in that table, and D and trimming were inferred from the DNA itself. There are approximately 120,000 clones in the sample; approximately 80% occur only once, and 5.5% to 8% lies in the top ten. The record originates from a study of blood T cell repertoires in COVID-19. Study-wide context: Acute and convalescent COVID-19 specimens originated in the United States, Italy and Spain. In each case, the material was cDNA or gDNA derived from T cells, B-cell-depleted T cells, or PBMCs.

The CDR3 consists of 12 residues. The V and J ends lost 2 bases and 8 bases respectively, with 9 bases between them. The germline gives CDR1 MDHEN, CDR2 SYDVKM. This receptor was identified in a woman aged 45-65 years with acute or convalescent COVID-19. Sequencing was performed on peripheral blood. J is TRBJ1-1 and V is TRBV28; D may be TRBD1 (5 bases). CDR3 loop: CASSLGGIEAFF. In DNA, the CDR3 is TGTGCCAGCAGTTTAGGGGGGATAGAAGCTTTCTTT.